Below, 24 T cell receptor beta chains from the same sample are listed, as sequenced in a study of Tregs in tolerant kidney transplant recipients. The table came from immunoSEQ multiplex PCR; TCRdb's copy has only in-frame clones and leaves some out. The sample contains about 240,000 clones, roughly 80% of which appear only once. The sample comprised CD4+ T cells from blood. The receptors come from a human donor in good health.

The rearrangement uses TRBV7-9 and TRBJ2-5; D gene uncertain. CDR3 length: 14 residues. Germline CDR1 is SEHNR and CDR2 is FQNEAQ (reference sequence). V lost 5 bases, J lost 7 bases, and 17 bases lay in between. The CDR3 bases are TGTGCCAGCAGCACCGGAGATTGGAAGGGGACCCAGTACTTC. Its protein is CASSTGDWKGTQYF.

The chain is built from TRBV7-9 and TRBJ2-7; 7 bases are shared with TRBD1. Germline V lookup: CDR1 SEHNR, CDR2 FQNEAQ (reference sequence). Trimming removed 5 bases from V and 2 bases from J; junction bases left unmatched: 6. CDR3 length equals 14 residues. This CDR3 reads CASSIWDSPYEQYF. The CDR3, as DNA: TGTGCCAGCAGCATCTGGGACAGCCCCTACGAGCAGTACTTC.

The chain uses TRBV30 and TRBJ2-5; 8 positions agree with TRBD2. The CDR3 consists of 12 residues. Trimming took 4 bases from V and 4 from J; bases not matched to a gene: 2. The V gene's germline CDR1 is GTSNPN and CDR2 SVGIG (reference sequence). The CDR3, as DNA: TGTGCCTGGACAAGCGGGAGAGAGACCCAGTACTTC. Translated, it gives CAWTSGRETQYF.

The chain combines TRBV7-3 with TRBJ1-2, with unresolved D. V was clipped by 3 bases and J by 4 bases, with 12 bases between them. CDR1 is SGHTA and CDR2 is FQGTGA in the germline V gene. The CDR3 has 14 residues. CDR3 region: CASSLGGGAYGYTF. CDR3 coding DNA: TGTGCCAGCAGCTTGGGCGGCGGAGCCTATGGCTACACCTTC.

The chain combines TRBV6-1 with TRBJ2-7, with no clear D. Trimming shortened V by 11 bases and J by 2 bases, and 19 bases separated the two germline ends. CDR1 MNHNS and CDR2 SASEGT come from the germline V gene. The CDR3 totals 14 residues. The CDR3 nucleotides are TGTGCCTCCCAGAGAAATAATGGCCCCTACGAGCAGTACTTC. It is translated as CASQRNNGPYEQYF.

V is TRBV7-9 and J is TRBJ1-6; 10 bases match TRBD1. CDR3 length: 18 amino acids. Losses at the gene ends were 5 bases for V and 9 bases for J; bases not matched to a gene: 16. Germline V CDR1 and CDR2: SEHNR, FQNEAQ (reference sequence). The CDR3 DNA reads TGTGCCAGCAGCCCTGACAGGGGGCGAGGGGCAGCCGCTTCACCCCTCCACTTT. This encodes CASSPDRGRGAAASPLHF.

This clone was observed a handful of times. CDR3: CASNRGTDTQYF. The CDR3 DNA is TGTGCCAGCAATAGGGGCACAGATACGCAGTATTTT. This chain connects TRBV25-1 to TRBJ2-3; D unclear. The length of the CDR3 is 12 residues. Trimming cost V 7 bases and J 1 base, with 6 bases left between them. Germline CDR1 reads MGHDK; CDR2 reads SYGVNS.

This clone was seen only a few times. The CDR3 DNA is TGCGCCAGCAGCCTCAACATTCGAACCGGGACCGACTATGGCTACACCTTC. This sequence encodes CASSLNIRTGTDYGYTF. The chain joins TRBV5-1 to TRBJ1-2; perhaps TRBD1 as D (5 bases). Germline values: CDR1 SGHRS, CDR2 YFSETQ. The CDR3 consists of 17 residues. With 4 bases removed from V and 3 bases from J, the gap between germline ends came to 22 bases.

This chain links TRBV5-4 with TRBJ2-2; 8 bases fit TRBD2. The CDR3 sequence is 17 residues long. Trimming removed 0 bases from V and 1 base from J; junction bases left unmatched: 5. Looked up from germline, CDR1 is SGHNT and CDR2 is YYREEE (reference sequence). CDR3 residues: CASSLEAGVLNTGELFF. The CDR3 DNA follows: TGTGCCAGCAGCTTGGAAGCGGGAGTCCTGAACACCGGGGAGCTGTTTTTT.

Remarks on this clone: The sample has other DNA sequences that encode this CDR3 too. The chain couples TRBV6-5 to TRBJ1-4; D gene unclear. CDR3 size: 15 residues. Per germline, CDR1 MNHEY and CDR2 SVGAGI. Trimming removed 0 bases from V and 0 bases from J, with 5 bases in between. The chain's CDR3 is CASSYSGATNEKLFF. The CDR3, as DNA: TGTGCCAGCAGTTACTCGGGAGCAACTAATGAAAAACTGTTTTTT.

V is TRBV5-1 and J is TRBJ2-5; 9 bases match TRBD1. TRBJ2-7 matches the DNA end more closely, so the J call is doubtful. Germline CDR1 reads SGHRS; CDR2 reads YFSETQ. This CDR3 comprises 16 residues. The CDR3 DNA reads TGCGCCAGCAGCTTGGTTCCGGGACAGGGAGCCTACGAGCAGTACTTC. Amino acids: CASSLVPGQGAYEQYF.

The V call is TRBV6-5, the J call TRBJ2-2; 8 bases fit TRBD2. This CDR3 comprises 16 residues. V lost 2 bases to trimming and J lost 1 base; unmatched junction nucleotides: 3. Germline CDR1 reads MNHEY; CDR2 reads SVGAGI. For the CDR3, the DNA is TGTGCCAGCAGTTACGTCGGGAGGGAGAACACCGGGGAGCTGTTTTTT. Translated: CASSYVGRENTGELFF.

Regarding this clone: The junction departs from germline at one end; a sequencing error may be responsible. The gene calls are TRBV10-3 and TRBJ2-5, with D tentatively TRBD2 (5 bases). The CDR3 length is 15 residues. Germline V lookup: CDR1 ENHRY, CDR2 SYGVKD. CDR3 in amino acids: CAIKRQADPGETQYF. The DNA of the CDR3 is TGTGCAATCAAACGCCAAGCGGACCCTGGAGAGACCCAGTACTTC.

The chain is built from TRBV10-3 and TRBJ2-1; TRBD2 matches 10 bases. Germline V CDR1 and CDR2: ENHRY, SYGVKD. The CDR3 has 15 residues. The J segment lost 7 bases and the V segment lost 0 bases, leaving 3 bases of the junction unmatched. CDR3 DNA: TGTGCCATCAGTGAGTCCCAGCGGGGGGGAAATGAGCAGTTCTTC. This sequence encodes CAISESQRGGNEQFF.

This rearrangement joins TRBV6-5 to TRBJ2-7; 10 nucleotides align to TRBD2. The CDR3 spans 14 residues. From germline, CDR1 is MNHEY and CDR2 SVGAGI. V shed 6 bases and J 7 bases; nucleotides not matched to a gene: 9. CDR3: CASRPLAGTGEQYF. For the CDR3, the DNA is TGTGCCAGCAGACCACTAGCGGGGACGGGGGAGCAGTACTTC.

CDR3: CASSLVTGGSSGNTIYF. In DNA, the CDR3 is TGCGCCAGCAGCTTGGTGACAGGGGGCAGCTCTGGAAACACCATATATTTT. The J gene is TRBJ1-3, the V gene TRBV5-1; 10 nucleotides agree with TRBD1. The germline CDR1 and CDR2 sequences are SGHRS and YFSETQ. The CDR3 runs 17 residues. V trimming: 0 bases; J trimming: 0 bases; junction bases outside the gene matches: 3.

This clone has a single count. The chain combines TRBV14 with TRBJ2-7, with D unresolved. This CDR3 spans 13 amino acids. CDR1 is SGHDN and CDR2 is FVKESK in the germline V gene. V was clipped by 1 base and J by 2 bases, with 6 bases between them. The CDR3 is CASSQVGAYEQYF. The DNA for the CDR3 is TGTGCCAGCAGCCAAGTTGGAGCCTACGAGCAGTACTTC.

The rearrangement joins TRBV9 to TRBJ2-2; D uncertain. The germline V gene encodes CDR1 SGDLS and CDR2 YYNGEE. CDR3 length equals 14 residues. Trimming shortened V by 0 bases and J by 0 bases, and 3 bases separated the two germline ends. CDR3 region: CASSVVTNTGELFF. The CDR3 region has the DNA TGTGCCAGCAGCGTAGTAACGAACACCGGGGAGCTGTTTTTT.

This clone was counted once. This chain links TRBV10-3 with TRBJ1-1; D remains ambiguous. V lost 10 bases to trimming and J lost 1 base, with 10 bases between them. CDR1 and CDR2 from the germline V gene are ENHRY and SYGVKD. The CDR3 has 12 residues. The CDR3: CATGPQNTEAFF. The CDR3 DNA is TGTGCCACCGGACCGCAGAACACTGAAGCTTTCTTT.

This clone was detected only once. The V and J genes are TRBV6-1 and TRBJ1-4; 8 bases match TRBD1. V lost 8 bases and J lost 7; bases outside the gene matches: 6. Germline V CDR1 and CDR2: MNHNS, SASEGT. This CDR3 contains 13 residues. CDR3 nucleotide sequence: TGTGCCAGCCAGGGGGCGTTAGGTGAAAAACTGTTTTTT. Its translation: CASQGALGEKLFF.

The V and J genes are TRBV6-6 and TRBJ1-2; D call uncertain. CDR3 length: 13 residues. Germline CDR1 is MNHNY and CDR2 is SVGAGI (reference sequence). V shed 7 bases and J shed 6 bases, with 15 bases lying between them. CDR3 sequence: CASIQPGSDGYTF. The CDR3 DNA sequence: TGTGCCAGCATTCAGCCCGGCTCGGATGGCTACACCTTC.

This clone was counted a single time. The CDR3 loop reads CASTRTGDSNQPQHF. The CDR3 DNA reads TGTGCCAGTACCCGGACAGGGGATAGCAATCAGCCCCAGCATTTT. The rearrangement uses TRBV19 and TRBJ1-5; 9 bases map to TRBD1. J was trimmed by 0 bases and V by 7 bases; bases with no gene match: 4. This CDR3 has 15 residues. CDR1 is LNHDA, CDR2 SQIVND, per germline (reference sequence).

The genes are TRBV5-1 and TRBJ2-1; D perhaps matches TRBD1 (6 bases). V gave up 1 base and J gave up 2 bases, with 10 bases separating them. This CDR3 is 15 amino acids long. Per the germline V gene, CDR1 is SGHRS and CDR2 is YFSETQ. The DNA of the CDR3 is TGCGCCAGCAGCTTGACCGGGACAACCTACAATGAGCAGTTCTTC. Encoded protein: CASSLTGTTYNEQFF.

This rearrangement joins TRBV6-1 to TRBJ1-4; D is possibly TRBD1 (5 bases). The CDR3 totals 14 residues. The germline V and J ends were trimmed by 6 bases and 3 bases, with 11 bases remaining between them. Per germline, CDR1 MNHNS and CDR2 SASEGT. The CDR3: CASRIGTSNEKLFF. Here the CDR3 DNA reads TGTGCCAGCAGGATCGGGACCTCTAATGAAAAACTGTTTTTT.